This T cell receptor (beta chain) was retrieved from a study of T cell changes during pregnancy in multiple sclerosis. The CDR3 is 12 amino acids. CDR1 and CDR2 (germline): SEHNR, FQNEAQ (reference sequence). Trimming stripped 3 bases from V and 6 bases from J, with 6 bases between. Clones were sequenced by immunoSEQ multiplex PCR, and TCRdb holds only the in-frame ones, with some missing. The sample includes 66,000 or so clones, around nine tenths of them seen just once. The TCR comes from a female donor with multiple sclerosis, enrolled in a pregnancy study. This specimen consisted of CD8+ T cells from peripheral blood mononuclear cells, obtained before pregnancy. J is TRBJ2-1 and V is TRBV7-9; D is ambiguous. The CDR3 DNA follows: TGTGCCAGCAGCTTCCACGGCAATGAGCAGTTCTTC. It translates to CASSFHGNEQFF.